This TCR beta chain was captured in a study of cytomegalovirus exposure and HLA in healthy donors. TCRdb's copy holds only in-frame clones and misses some; the assay was immunoSEQ multiplex PCR. The data show about 130,000 clones, approximately 94% seen once. Among the approximately 110 subjects of the validation cohort, separate from the approximately 660-subject first cohort, were the donors. With 6 bases removed from V and 3 bases from J, the gap between germline ends came to 15 bases. This CDR3 is built from 15 residues. Germline loops: CDR1 WSHSY, CDR2 SAAADI. The chain joins TRBV10-2 to TRBJ2-1, with D perhaps matching TRBD2 (5 bases). The clonotype was recovered from a young man in good health and CMV-seronegative. Sequenced: PBMCs. The DNA of the CDR3 is TGCGCCAGCAGCAAAGAAGGGAGCGTCTACAATGAGCAGTTCTTC. Residues: CASSKEGSVYNEQFF.